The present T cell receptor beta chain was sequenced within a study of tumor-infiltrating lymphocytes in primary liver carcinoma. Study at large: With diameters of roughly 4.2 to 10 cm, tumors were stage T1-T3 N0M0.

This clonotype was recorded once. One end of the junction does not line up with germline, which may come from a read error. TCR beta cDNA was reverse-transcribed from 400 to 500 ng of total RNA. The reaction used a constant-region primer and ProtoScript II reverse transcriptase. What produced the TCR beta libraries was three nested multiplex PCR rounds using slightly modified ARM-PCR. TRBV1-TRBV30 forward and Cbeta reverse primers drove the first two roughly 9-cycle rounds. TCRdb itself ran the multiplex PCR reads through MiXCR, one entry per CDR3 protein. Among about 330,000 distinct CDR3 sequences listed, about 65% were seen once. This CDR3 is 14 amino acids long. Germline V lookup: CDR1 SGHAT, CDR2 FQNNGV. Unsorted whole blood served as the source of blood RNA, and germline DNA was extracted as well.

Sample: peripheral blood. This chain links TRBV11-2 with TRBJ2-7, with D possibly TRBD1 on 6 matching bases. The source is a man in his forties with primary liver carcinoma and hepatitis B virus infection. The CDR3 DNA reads TGTACCAGCGGCTCCGGACAGCTGGCCTACGAGCAGTACTTC. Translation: CTSGSGQLAYEQYF.